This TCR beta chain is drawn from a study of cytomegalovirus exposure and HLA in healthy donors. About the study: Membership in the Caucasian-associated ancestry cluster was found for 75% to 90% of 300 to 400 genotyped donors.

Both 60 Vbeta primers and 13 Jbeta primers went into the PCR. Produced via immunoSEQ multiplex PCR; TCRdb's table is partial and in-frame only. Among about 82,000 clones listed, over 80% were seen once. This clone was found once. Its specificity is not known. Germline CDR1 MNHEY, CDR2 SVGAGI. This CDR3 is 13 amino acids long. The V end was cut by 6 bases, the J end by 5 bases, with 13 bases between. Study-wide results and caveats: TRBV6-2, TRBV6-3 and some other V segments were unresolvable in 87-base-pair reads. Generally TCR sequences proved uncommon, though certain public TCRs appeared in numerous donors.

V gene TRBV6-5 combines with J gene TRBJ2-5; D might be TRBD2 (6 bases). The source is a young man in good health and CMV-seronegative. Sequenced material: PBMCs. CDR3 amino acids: CASSIGGSETQYF. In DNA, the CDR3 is TGTGCCAGCAGCATCGGAGGGAGCGAGACCCAGTACTTC.